What follows are 10 T cell receptor beta chains derived from one specimen sequenced in a study of preoperative IRX-2 immunotherapy in early breast cancer. Treatment indicated: preoperative locoregional IRX-2 cytokine immunotherapy. The table came from immunoSEQ multiplex PCR; TCRdb's copy has only in-frame clones and leaves some out. Of 25,000 to 30,000 clones listed, 82% are singletons. The sample was taken from a patient treated with IRX-2 immunotherapy. The receptor set was obtained from a human donor with breast cancer.

This clone was found once. The rearrangement uses TRBV6-8 and TRBJ2-7; 11 bases align to TRBD2. CDR1 is MNHGY and CDR2 is SAAAGT in the germline V gene. V shed 4 bases and J 0 bases; nucleotides not matched to a gene: 14. This CDR3 has 19 amino acids. This chain's CDR3 is CASSSRNGLAGRPSYEQYF. CDR3 sequence (DNA): TGTGCCAGCAGTTCCCGTAATGGACTAGCGGGCCGACCCTCCTACGAGCAGTACTTC.

The chain employs TRBV11-3 and TRBJ1-1; the D gene is possibly TRBD1 (5 bases). The CDR3 has 15 amino acids. Germline lookup yields CDR1 SGHNT and CDR2 YENEEA. The V gene lost 5 bases and the J gene lost 0 bases, with 13 bases spanning the gap. CDR3: CASSRGRGVNTEAFF. In DNA, the CDR3 is TGTGCCAGCAGCAGGGGTAGAGGGGTGAACACTGAAGCTTTCTTT.

The J gene is TRBJ2-7, the V gene TRBV29-1; TRBD1 agrees at 7 bases. Germline CDR1 reads SQVTM; CDR2 reads ANQGSEA. V shed 4 bases, J shed 3 bases, and the junction held 6 bases outside the gene matches. The CDR3 has 13 amino acids. CDR3: CSVGQGEDYEQYF. The DNA for the CDR3 is TGCAGCGTTGGCCAGGGGGAAGACTACGAGCAGTACTTC.

V is TRBV6-8 and J is TRBJ1-2; D ambiguous. Trimming took off 5 bases at V and 4 bases at J, with 14 bases between the two ends. The CDR3 length is 14 residues. Looked up from germline, CDR1 is MNHGY and CDR2 is SAAAGT. CDR3 residues: CASSGGRNLYGYTF. The CDR3 DNA reads as TGTGCCAGCAGTGGTGGACGGAACCTCTATGGCTACACCTTC.

V usage is TRBV6-8 and J usage is TRBJ2-3, with 9 nucleotides matching TRBD1. In germline, CDR1 is MNHGY, CDR2 SAAAGT. The CDR3 is made up of 15 amino acids. V gave up 6 bases and J gave up 9 bases; unmatched junction bases: 13. CDR3 sequence reads: CASSSGQGSWVTQYF. The CDR3 DNA is TGTGCCAGCAGCTCGGGACAGGGAAGTTGGGTGACGCAGTATTTT.

V is TRBV6-8 and J is TRBJ1-1, with D possibly TRBD1 on 5 matching bases. The CDR3 has 14 amino acids. V lost 3 bases, J lost 5 bases, and 13 bases lay in between. The V gene's germline CDR1 is MNHGY and CDR2 SAAAGT. The CDR3 reads CASSYKGRSTEAFF. For the CDR3, the DNA is TGTGCCAGCAGTTATAAGGGGCGATCGACTGAAGCTTTCTTT.

This chain connects TRBV11-3 to TRBJ2-1; D call uncertain. Germline CDR1 reads SGHNT; CDR2 reads YENEEA. V was trimmed by 3 bases and J by 0 bases, leaving 6 bases between them. This CDR3 has 14 amino acids. CDR3 in amino acids: CASSFLASYNEQFF. CDR3 DNA: TGTGCCAGCAGCTTCTTAGCCTCCTACAATGAGCAGTTCTTC.

This sequence joins TRBV11-3 and TRBJ2-5, with D possibly being TRBD2 (6 bases). CDR3 length: 16 amino acids. Germline V gene lookup returns CDR1 SGHNT and CDR2 YENEEA. V lost 3 bases, J lost 5 bases, and 19 bases lay in between. CDR3 sequence reads: CASSLVVSGLGETQYF. In DNA form, the CDR3 reads TGTGCCAGCAGCTTGGTTGTTAGCGGTCTAGGGGAGACCCAGTACTTC.

This chain uses TRBV19 with TRBJ2-3; TRBD1 agrees at 8 bases. This CDR3 contains 18 residues. V was pared by 0 bases and J by 2 bases, with 10 bases of the junction left unmatched. The germline V gene has CDR1 LNHDA and CDR2 SQIVND (reference sequence). The CDR3 sequence: CASSIDPRTGPYTDTQYF. CDR3 sequence (DNA): TGTGCCAGTAGTATAGATCCGAGGACAGGGCCCTACACAGATACGCAGTATTTT.

This rearrangement joins TRBV11-3 to TRBJ1-2; tentative D call: TRBD1 (5 bases). Trimming took 5 bases from V and 4 from J, leaving 17 bases between them. The CDR3 runs to 15 residues. Germline V lookup: CDR1 SGHNT, CDR2 YENEEA. Written as DNA, the CDR3 is TGTGCCAGCAGCCAAGTATGGGGGACCGGCTATGGCTACACCTTC. This gives the protein CASSQVWGTGYGYTF.